Reported below is one T cell receptor (beta chain). The CDR3 contains 18 residues. With 3 bases removed from V and 2 bases from J, the gap between germline ends came to 20 bases. The V gene's germline CDR1 is SGHVS and CDR2 FQNEAQ. This entry comes from a study of blood T cell repertoires in COVID-19. Authors' processing steps: Amplification from reference gene primers served as the basis for estimated nucleated cell counts. The repertoire was sequenced with immunoSEQ multiplex PCR; TCRdb's copy has only in-frame clones and lacks some. D and trimming come from the DNA, and the V and J calls and clone size come from that table. The sample holds approximately 32,000 clones, about nine tenths seen once.

The clonotype originates from a man between 60 and 75 years old with active COVID-19. V usage is TRBV7-8 and J usage is TRBJ2-1; weak D call: TRBD2 (6 bases). Sequenced sample: peripheral blood. This CDR3 reads CASSLFPQRGYPYNEQFF. For the CDR3, the DNA is TGTGCCAGCAGCTTGTTTCCCCAACGGGGGTACCCCTACAATGAGCAGTTCTTC.